This T cell receptor (beta chain) was recorded in a study of cytomegalovirus exposure and HLA in healthy donors. In the study overall: Previous work identified some 120 million unique TCR beta sequences from around 200 million T cells. The Caucasian-associated ancestry cluster contained around four fifths of the approximately 400 genotyped donors.

The CDR3 spans 11 residues. Germline V CDR1 and CDR2: MGHDK, SYGVNS. Trimming pared 8 bases from V and 8 bases from J, leaving 10 bases between. Points from the study as a whole: The authors later found TCR association rates varying by HLA locus, with DRB1 most and HLA-C fewest. While the bulk of TCR sequences proved rare, some public TCRs turned up in many donors.

It was with 60 Vbeta and 13 Jbeta primers that the PCR ran. Clones were sequenced by immunoSEQ multiplex PCR, and TCRdb holds only the in-frame ones, with some missing. This sample yields about 100,000 clones, of which about 80% are seen a single time; over 3.5% belongs to the top ten. In the case of this clone: Its antigen is unidentified.

The specimen was PBMCs. This chain connects TRBV25-1 to TRBJ1-3; D not resolved. The clonotype originates from a middle-aged man in good health and CMV-seronegative. The CDR3 DNA is TGTGCCAGCGCGGCCGGAGACACCATATATTTT. Protein product: CASAAGDTIYF.